The following is a TCR beta chain sequence with its context. The data are from a study of T cell changes during pregnancy in multiple sclerosis. Assay used: immunoSEQ multiplex PCR; TCRdb lists only in-frame clones, some missing. The table shows 70,000 to 80,000 clones, with 80% to 90% occurring only once. J was trimmed by 1 base and V by 4 bases; bases with no gene match: 12. Per the germline V gene, CDR1 is LGHNA and CDR2 is YSLEER. The CDR3 has 17 amino acids. This sequence joins TRBV4-3 and TRBJ1-2; 7 bases are shared with TRBD1. The receptor's source is a female donor with multiple sclerosis, enrolled in a pregnancy study. This material consisted of peripheral blood, taken before pregnancy. CDR3 protein: CASSLTPSTGYNYGYTF. The CDR3 DNA is TGCGCCAGCAGCCTAACACCGTCGACAGGGTATAACTATGGCTACACCTTC.